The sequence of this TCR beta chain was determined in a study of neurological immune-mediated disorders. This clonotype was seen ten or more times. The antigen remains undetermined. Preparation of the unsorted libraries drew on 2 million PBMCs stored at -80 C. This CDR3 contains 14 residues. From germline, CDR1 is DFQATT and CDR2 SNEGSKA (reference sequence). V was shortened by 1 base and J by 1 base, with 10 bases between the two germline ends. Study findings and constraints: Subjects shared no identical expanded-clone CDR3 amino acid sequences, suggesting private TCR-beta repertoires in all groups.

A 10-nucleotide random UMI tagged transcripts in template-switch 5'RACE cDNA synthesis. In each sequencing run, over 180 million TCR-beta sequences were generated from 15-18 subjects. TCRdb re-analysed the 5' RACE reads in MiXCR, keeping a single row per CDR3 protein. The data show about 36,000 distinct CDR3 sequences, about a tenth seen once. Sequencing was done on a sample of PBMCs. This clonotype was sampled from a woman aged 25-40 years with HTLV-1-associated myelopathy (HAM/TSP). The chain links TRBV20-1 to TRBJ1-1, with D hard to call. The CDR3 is CSARGVAGNTEAFF. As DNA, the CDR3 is TGCAGTGCTAGAGGGGTGGCGGGGAACACTGAAGCTTTCTTT.